In this sample, the clone carrying this T cell receptor (beta chain) turned up many times. These data are taken from a study of CD8+CD57+ T cells in acquired aplastic anemia. In the study overall: Quantities of DNA derived from sorted CD4+ and CD8+ cells averaged approximately 3 ug.

Profiling that covered TCR beta VDJ and CDR3 relied on genomic DNA as its template. TCRdb called the reads again in MiXCR, with one record for every CDR3 protein. The sample shows 400,000 to 600,000 distinct CDR3 sequences, approximately 33% of them seen only once. The authors sequenced patients whose flow cytometry had shown CD8+CD57+ cell expansion. Each patient carried a diagnosis of severe acquired aplastic anemia. With V trimmed by 4 bases and J by 4 bases, 7 bases remained unmatched. Germline-derived CDR1 and CDR2 are LNHDA and SQIVND (reference sequence). This CDR3 contains 15 residues. The sequence derives from a human donor with aplastic anemia. J is TRBJ2-5 and V is TRBV19, with 9 bases fitting TRBD1. Sample: sorted CD4+, CD8+, or CD8+CD57+ T cells (not recorded which) from PBMCs. The CDR3 coding sequence is TGTGCCAGTAGTAAAATAACAGGGGGCGGAGAGACCCAGTACTTC. It encodes CASSKITGGGETQYF. The full variable domain, its missing parts supplied by reference TRBV19 and TRBJ2-5, is DGGITQSPKYLFRKEGQNVTLSCEQNLNHDAMYWYRQDPGQGLRLIYYSQIVNDFQKGDIAEGYSVSREKKESFPLTVTSAQKNPTAFYLCASSKITGGGETQYFGPGTRLLVL.